This T cell receptor beta chain was retrieved from a study of OX40 agonist ivuxolimab in advanced cancers. Study-wide results and limits: The 0.1-3.0 mg/kg partial responders had among the lowest clonal expansion. The expanded peripheral T cells' antigen specificity was not determined. Expanded clones were, on average, more numerous among CD8+ T cells than CD4+.

Assay: immunoSEQ multiplex PCR; the TCRdb copy retains only in-frame clones and omits some. Altogether about 63,000 clones are present, 65% to 85% being singletons, with the ten largest covering approximately 1%. This clone was picked up one time. Its antigen remains unknown. This CDR3 spans 13 amino acids. Trimming cost V 6 bases and J 7 bases, with 10 bases left between them. Germline CDR1 is MNHNS and CDR2 is SASEGT. The sample was CD4+ or CD8+ T cells sorted from blood, taken in a trial of the OX40 agonist ivuxolimab. The receptor's source is an adult with an advanced solid tumor such as melanoma, head and neck, liver or kidney cancer. The rearrangement joins TRBV6-1 to TRBJ1-6; tentatively, D is TRBD1 (6 bases). The DNA of the CDR3 is TGTGCCAGCAGGGACAGCCAGAATTCACCCCTCCACTTT. Amino acids: CASRDSQNSPLHF.